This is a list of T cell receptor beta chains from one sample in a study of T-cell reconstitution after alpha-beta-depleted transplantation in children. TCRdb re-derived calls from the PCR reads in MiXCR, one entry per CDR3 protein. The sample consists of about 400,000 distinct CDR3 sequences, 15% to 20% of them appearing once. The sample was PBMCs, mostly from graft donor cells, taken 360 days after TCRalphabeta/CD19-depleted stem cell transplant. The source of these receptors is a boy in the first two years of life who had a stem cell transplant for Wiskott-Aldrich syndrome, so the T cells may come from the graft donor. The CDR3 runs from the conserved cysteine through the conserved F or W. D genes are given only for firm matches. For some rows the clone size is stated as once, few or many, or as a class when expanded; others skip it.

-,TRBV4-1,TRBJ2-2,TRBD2,TGCGCCAGCAGCCAAGGGTCTAGCGGGAGTCTGTCCGGGGAGCTGTTTTTT,CASSQGSSGSLSGELFF
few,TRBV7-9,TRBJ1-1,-,TGTGCCAGCAGCTTAGAATGGACTACTTTCTTT,CASSLEWTTFF
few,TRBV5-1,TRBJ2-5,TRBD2,TGCGCCAGCAGCTTGGCAACTAGCGCAAGCCAAGAGACCCAGTACTTC,CASSLATSASQETQYF
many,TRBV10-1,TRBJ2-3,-,TGCGCCAGCAGTTACCGACCCGAAAGCAGCACAGATACGCAGTATTTT,CASSYRPESSTDTQYF
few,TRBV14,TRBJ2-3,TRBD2,TGTGCCAGCAGCCCCAGTATCGGACTAGCGGGGGGGAAGCAGTATTTT,CASSPSIGLAGGKQYF
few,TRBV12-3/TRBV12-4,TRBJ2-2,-,TGTGCCAGCAGTTTAGGGCTGGCCGGGGAGCTGTTTTTT,CASSLGLAGELFF
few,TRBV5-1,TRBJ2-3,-,TGCGCCAGCAGCTTGGCCTCGGGGGAAGCAGATACGCAGTATTTT,CASSLASGEADTQYF
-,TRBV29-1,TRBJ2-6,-,TGCAGCGTAATCAGTAACTCTGGGGCCAACGTCCTGACTTTC,CSVISNSGANVLTF
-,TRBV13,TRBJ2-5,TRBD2,TGTGCCAGCAGCTTTAGCGGGAGGGCCTCGGGAGAGACCCAGTACTTC,CASSFSGRASGETQYF
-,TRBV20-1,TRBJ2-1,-,TGCAGTGCTAGGGCGGGGCGGATTGACAATGAGCAGTTCTTC,CSARAGRIDNEQFF
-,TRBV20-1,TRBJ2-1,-,TGCAGTGCTAGTACGGGGCACCTAAGCTCCTACAATGAGCAGTTCTTC,CSASTGHLSSYNEQFF
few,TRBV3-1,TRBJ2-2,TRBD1,TGTGCCAGCAGCCAAAGAGTGGGACAGGGTTACACCGGGGAGCTGTTTTTT,CASSQRVGQGYTGELFF
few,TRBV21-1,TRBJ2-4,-,TGTGCCAGCAGCACCGAGGGGAAAACAGGGACCAAAAACATTCAGTACTTC,CASSTEGKTGTKNIQYF
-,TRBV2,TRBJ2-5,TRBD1,TGTGCCACGAACAGGGGCGAGGGGACCCAGTACTTC,CATNRGEGTQYF
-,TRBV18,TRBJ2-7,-,TGTGCCAGCTCACCCCGACCGGTCTCCTACGAGCAGTACTTC,CASSPRPVSYEQYF
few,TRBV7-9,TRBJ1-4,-,TGTGCCAGCAGCTTCCTACAAGCAACTAATGAAAAACTGTTTTTT,CASSFLQATNEKLFF
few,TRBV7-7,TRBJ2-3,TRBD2,TGTGCCAGCAGCTCTTCTGGACTAGCGGGAGGGTTAGATACACAGTATTTT,CASSSSGLAGGLDTQYF
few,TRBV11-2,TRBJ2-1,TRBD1,TGTGCCAGCAGCCCTGGGACAGATCCCTACAATGAGCAGTTCTTC,CASSPGTDPYNEQFF
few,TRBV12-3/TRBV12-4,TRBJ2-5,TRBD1,TGTGCCAGCAGTCCCGGGACAGGGTTTTACCAAGAGACCCAGTACTTC,CASSPGTGFYQETQYF
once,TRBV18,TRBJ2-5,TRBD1,TGTGCCAGCTCACTATACCGGGACAGCCAAGAGACCCAGTACTTC,CASSLYRDSQETQYF
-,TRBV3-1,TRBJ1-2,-,TGTGCCTCCTGCAAGCAGAGCGTTTGGACACTTAACTATGGCTACACCTTC,CASCKQSVWTLNYGYTF
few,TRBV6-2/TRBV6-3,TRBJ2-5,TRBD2,TGTGCCAGCAGTTACTACGACTATAGCGGGGGGGCCCCAGGCAGGACGACCCAGTACTTC,CASSYYDYSGGAPGRTTQYF
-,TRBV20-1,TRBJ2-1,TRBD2,TGCAGTGCTAGCGTCAGCGGGGGGGTTTACAATGAGCAGTTCTTC,CSASVSGGVYNEQFF
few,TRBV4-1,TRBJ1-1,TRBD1,TGCGCCAGCAGCCAAGATATATCAGGGGGCACTGAAGCTTTCTTT,CASSQDISGGTEAFF
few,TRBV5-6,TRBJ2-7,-,TGTGCCAGCAGCGTTGGGGGGCGCGTCCGGGACGAGCAGTACTTC,CASSVGGRVRDEQYF
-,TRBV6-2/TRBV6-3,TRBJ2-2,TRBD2,TGTGCCAGCACAAAATTAAACCGAGCCCCCCGGGAGGAGACGAACACCGGGGAGCTGTTTTTT,CASTKLNRAPREETNTGELFF
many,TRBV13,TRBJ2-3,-,TGTGCCAGCAGCTTAAGGACTATCCCGGATACGCAGTATTTT,CASSLRTIPDTQYF
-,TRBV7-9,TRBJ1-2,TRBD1,TGTGCCAGCAGCTTAGACCCGACAGGGGATAAATATGGCTACACCTTC,CASSLDPTGDKYGYTF
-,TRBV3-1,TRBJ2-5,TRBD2,TGTGCCAGCAGCCAAGTCAGGACTAGCGGGTTTAAAGAGACCCAGTACTTC,CASSQVRTSGFKETQYF
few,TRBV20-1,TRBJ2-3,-,TGCAGTGCTAAGGCAGGGCTGACAGATACGCAGTATTTT,CSAKAGLTDTQYF
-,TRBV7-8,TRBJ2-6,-,TGTGCCAGCAGCTTACCCATAACCGTGCCAGGGGCCAACGTCCTGACTTTC,CASSLPITVPGANVLTF
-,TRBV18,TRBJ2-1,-,TGTGCCAGCTCACCACTAAGGGTCCCTTACAGTGAGCAGTTCTTC,CASSPLRVPYSEQFF
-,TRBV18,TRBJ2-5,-,TGTGCCAGCTCACCCCGATGGCAAGGAGAGACCCAGTACTTC,CASSPRWQGETQYF
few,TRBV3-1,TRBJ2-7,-,TGTGCCAGCAGCCAACAGAACCCGGCGGGAAGCTACGAGCAGTACTTC,CASSQQNPAGSYEQYF
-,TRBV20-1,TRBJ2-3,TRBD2,TGCAGTGCTAGGAGTCGGGCTAGCGGGAGCTCTTCAGATACGCAGTATTTT,CSARSRASGSSSDTQYF
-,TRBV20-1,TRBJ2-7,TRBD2,TGCAGTGCTAGAGATGGTGCGGGGGAAAAAAGTATATACGAGCAGTACTTC,CSARDGAGEKSIYEQYF
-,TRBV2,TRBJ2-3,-,TGTGCCAACGGGGGATTTTACACAGATACGCAGTATTTT,CANGGFYTDTQYF
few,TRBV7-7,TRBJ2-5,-,TGTGCCAGCAGCCTTACAGGGCCAGAGACCCAGTACTTC,CASSLTGPETQYF
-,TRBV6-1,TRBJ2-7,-,TGTGCCAGCAGTGAGACAGTGACTCGCTACGAGCAGTACTTC,CASSETVTRYEQYF
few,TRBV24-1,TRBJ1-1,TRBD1,TGTGCCACCAGGGAGGACGGGACAGCGAACACTGAAGCTTTCTTT,CATREDGTANTEAFF
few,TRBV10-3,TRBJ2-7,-,TGTGCCATCAGTGAGTCTGGGCGGGGTCCCTACGAGCAGTACTTC,CAISESGRGPYEQYF